Listed below are T cell receptor beta chains from one sample, sequenced in a study of regulatory T cells in long-lasting Graves disease. TCRdb analysed the multiplex PCR reads with MiXCR anew, one entry per CDR3 protein. The repertoire has roughly 400,000 distinct CDR3 sequences, about 15% of them found once; the top ten carry about 8.2%. These data also formed part of another study, on T cells in Graves' hyperthyroidism and ophthalmopathy.

The sequences come from peripheral blood mononuclear cells (PBMCs), collected at new diagnosis, from a patient treated with antithyroid drugs. The source of these receptors is a woman in her thirties or forties with Graves disease. Both conserved end residues are part of each CDR3. D genes are given only for firm matches. Some rows mark clone size as missing; the rest say once, few, many or name a class of expanded clone.

d_call: -; j_call: TRBJ1-5; v_call: TRBV6-1; clone_size: -; cdr3_aa: CASTSGTGNQPQHF; cdr3_nt: TGTGCCAGCACCTCCGGGACGGGCAATCAGCCCCAGCATTTT
d_call: TRBD2; j_call: TRBJ2-7; v_call: TRBV10-2; clone_size: many; cdr3_aa: CASREGLAGAYF; cdr3_nt: TGCGCCAGCAGAGAGGGACTAGCGGGAGCGTACTTC
d_call: TRBD2; j_call: TRBJ2-2; v_call: TRBV9; clone_size: -; cdr3_aa: CASSERTSGTTGELFF; cdr3_nt: TGTGCCAGCAGCGAACGGACTAGCGGGACGACCGGGGAGCTGTTTTTT
d_call: -; j_call: TRBJ1-1; v_call: TRBV9; clone_size: few; cdr3_aa: CASSAGPGQEAFF; cdr3_nt: TGTGCCAGCAGCGCAGGTCCGGGACAAGAAGCTTTCTTT
d_call: TRBD2; j_call: TRBJ2-3; v_call: TRBV3-1; clone_size: few; cdr3_aa: CASSQFRTSGRGTQYF; cdr3_nt: TGTGCCAGCAGCCAATTCAGGACTAGCGGGAGAGGTACGCAGTATTTT
d_call: -; j_call: TRBJ1-2; v_call: TRBV6-1; clone_size: -; cdr3_aa: CASRPPWGYTF; cdr3_nt: TGTGCCAGCAGACCACCGTGGGGCTACACCTTC
d_call: TRBD2; j_call: TRBJ2-7; v_call: TRBV13; clone_size: many; cdr3_aa: CASSLEVSGGETYEQYF; cdr3_nt: TGTGCCAGCAGCTTAGAGGTGTCCGGGGGGGAGACCTACGAGCAGTACTTC
d_call: -; j_call: TRBJ2-1; v_call: TRBV20-1; clone_size: many; cdr3_aa: CSVTGTGNNEQFF; cdr3_nt: TGCAGTGTTACCGGGACTGGGAACAATGAGCAGTTCTTC
d_call: TRBD2; j_call: TRBJ2-7; v_call: TRBV12-3/TRBV12-4; clone_size: many; cdr3_aa: CASSLEGGSPYEQYF; cdr3_nt: TGTGCCAGCAGTTTAGAAGGCGGGAGCCCCTACGAGCAGTACTTC
d_call: -; j_call: TRBJ2-1; v_call: TRBV7-9; clone_size: many; cdr3_aa: CASSSKYAAYNEQFF; cdr3_nt: TGTGCCAGCAGCTCAAAGTACGCAGCCTACAATGAGCAGTTCTTC
d_call: TRBD1; j_call: TRBJ1-2; v_call: TRBV28; clone_size: -; cdr3_aa: CASSLTGRYGYTF; cdr3_nt: TGTGCCAGCAGTTTGACAGGGAGATATGGCTACACCTTC
d_call: TRBD1; j_call: TRBJ2-1; v_call: TRBV14; clone_size: -; cdr3_aa: CASSQETTRQGYGQFF; cdr3_nt: TGTGCCAGCAGCCAAGAAACGACGAGACAGGGCTACGGGCAGTTCTTC
d_call: TRBD1; j_call: TRBJ2-7; v_call: TRBV5-1; clone_size: many; cdr3_aa: CASQPGQGAFLSYEQYF; cdr3_nt: TGCGCCAGCCAGCCGGGACAGGGGGCATTCCTCTCCTACGAGCAGTACTTC
d_call: -; j_call: TRBJ1-1; v_call: TRBV7-3; clone_size: many; cdr3_aa: CASSFNGDTEAFF; cdr3_nt: TGTGCCAGCAGCTTTAACGGTGACACTGAAGCTTTCTTT
d_call: TRBD2; j_call: TRBJ2-3; v_call: TRBV27; clone_size: few; cdr3_aa: CASSSLGIAGGGTDTQYF; cdr3_nt: TGTGCCAGCAGTTCCCTAGGGATAGCGGGAGGGGGTACAGATACGCAGTATTTT
d_call: -; j_call: TRBJ2-2; v_call: TRBV29-1; clone_size: many; cdr3_aa: CSVQSGGTTGELFF; cdr3_nt: TGCAGCGTTCAGTCTGGCGGGACTACCGGGGAGCTGTTTTTT
d_call: -; j_call: TRBJ2-5; v_call: TRBV12-3/TRBV12-4; clone_size: -; cdr3_aa: CASSLTSLETQYF; cdr3_nt: TGTGCCAGCAGTTTGACCTCCCTTGAGACCCAGTACTTC
d_call: -; j_call: TRBJ1-4; v_call: TRBV5-8; clone_size: many; cdr3_aa: CASGMGATNEKLFF; cdr3_nt: TGTGCCAGCGGGATGGGTGCAACTAATGAAAAACTGTTTTTT
d_call: -; j_call: TRBJ2-5; v_call: TRBV11-2; clone_size: -; cdr3_aa: CASSLESVTQYF; cdr3_nt: TGTGCCAGCAGCTTAGAGTCGGTGACCCAGTACTTC
d_call: TRBD1; j_call: TRBJ1-1; v_call: TRBV7-2; clone_size: many; cdr3_aa: CASSLPRGQAFRTEAFF; cdr3_nt: TGTGCCAGCAGCTTACCCAGGGGACAGGCGTTCCGCACTGAAGCTTTCTTT
d_call: -; j_call: TRBJ2-7; v_call: TRBV30; clone_size: -; cdr3_aa: CAWSVWSGSSYEQYF; cdr3_nt: TGTGCCTGGAGTGTATGGTCCGGGAGCTCCTACGAGCAGTACTTC
d_call: -; j_call: TRBJ2-7; v_call: TRBV6-1; clone_size: many; cdr3_aa: CASSRVDEQYF; cdr3_nt: TGTGCCAGCAGCCGCGTGGACGAGCAGTACTTC
d_call: -; j_call: TRBJ2-5; v_call: TRBV24-1; clone_size: few; cdr3_aa: CATSDLEDVETQYF; cdr3_nt: TGTGCCACCAGTGATTTAGAGGATGTTGAGACCCAGTACTTC
d_call: -; j_call: TRBJ2-5; v_call: TRBV28; clone_size: many; cdr3_aa: CASRLAGRQETQYF; cdr3_nt: TGTGCCAGCAGGCTTGCGGGGAGACAAGAGACCCAGTACTTC
d_call: -; j_call: TRBJ1-6; v_call: TRBV30; clone_size: -; cdr3_aa: CAWSGGSSYNSPLHF; cdr3_nt: TGTGCCTGGAGTGGTGGGAGCTCCTATAATTCACCCCTCCACTTT
d_call: -; j_call: TRBJ1-4; v_call: TRBV28; clone_size: many; cdr3_aa: CASRTASTNEKLFF; cdr3_nt: TGTGCCAGCAGGACAGCCTCAACTAATGAAAAACTGTTTTTT
d_call: -; j_call: TRBJ2-3; v_call: TRBV28; clone_size: many; cdr3_aa: CASSLPSSLTDTQYF; cdr3_nt: TGTGCCAGCAGTTTACCCTCCTCCCTCACAGATACGCAGTATTTT
d_call: TRBD1; j_call: TRBJ1-1; v_call: TRBV24-1; clone_size: many; cdr3_aa: CATDRGNTEAFF; cdr3_nt: TGTGCCACCGACAGGGGGAACACTGAAGCTTTCTTT
d_call: TRBD2; j_call: TRBJ2-5; v_call: TRBV6-9; clone_size: many; cdr3_aa: CASSYPGTSGRSETQYF; cdr3_nt: TGTGCCAGCAGTTACCCTGGGACTAGCGGGAGGTCGGAGACCCAGTACTTC
d_call: -; j_call: TRBJ2-3; v_call: TRBV9; clone_size: -; cdr3_aa: CASSVVPLGTDTQYF; cdr3_nt: TGTGCCAGCAGCGTAGTTCCTCTCGGGACAGATACGCAGTATTTT
d_call: -; j_call: TRBJ2-7; v_call: TRBV6-2/TRBV6-3; clone_size: -; cdr3_aa: CASSYQDHYEQYF; cdr3_nt: TGTGCCAGCAGTTACCAGGACCACTACGAGCAGTACTTC
d_call: -; j_call: TRBJ2-3; v_call: TRBV11-3; clone_size: many; cdr3_aa: CASRPRLAGQGADTQYF; cdr3_nt: TGTGCCAGCAGACCTCGACTAGCGGGACAGGGGGCAGATACGCAGTATTTT
d_call: TRBD1; j_call: TRBJ1-2; v_call: TRBV20-1; clone_size: few; cdr3_aa: CSAQTAQGDYGYTF; cdr3_nt: TGCAGTGCCCAGACGGCGCAGGGGGACTATGGCTACACCTTC
d_call: TRBD2; j_call: TRBJ2-5; v_call: TRBV3-1; clone_size: few; cdr3_aa: CASSLRGTSGKETQYF; cdr3_nt: TGTGCCAGCAGCCTCAGGGGGACTAGCGGGAAAGAGACCCAGTACTTC
d_call: -; j_call: TRBJ2-5; v_call: TRBV20-1; clone_size: -; cdr3_aa: CSARTILRETQYF; cdr3_nt: TGCAGTGCCCGGACTATCCTCCGGGAGACCCAGTACTTC
d_call: -; j_call: TRBJ2-1; v_call: TRBV4-1; clone_size: -; cdr3_aa: CASSQDRGRMLSRQFF; cdr3_nt: TGCGCCAGCAGCCAAGATAGGGGGAGAATGTTGTCAAGGCAGTTCTTC
d_call: -; j_call: TRBJ2-2; v_call: TRBV19; clone_size: few; cdr3_aa: CASSGAWILNTGELFF; cdr3_nt: TGTGCCAGTAGTGGCGCCTGGATTCTAAACACCGGGGAGCTGTTTTTT
d_call: TRBD2; j_call: TRBJ2-1; v_call: TRBV20-1; clone_size: -; cdr3_aa: CSAFLAGFYNEQFF; cdr3_nt: TGCAGTGCTTTCCTAGCGGGGTTTTACAATGAGCAGTTCTTC
d_call: -; j_call: TRBJ2-2; v_call: TRBV6-1; clone_size: -; cdr3_aa: CASRREGYTGELFF; cdr3_nt: TGTGCCAGCAGGAGGGAAGGGTACACCGGGGAGCTGTTTTTT
d_call: TRBD1; j_call: TRBJ2-2; v_call: TRBV29-1; clone_size: -; cdr3_aa: CSVLNRGPGRAGELFF; cdr3_nt: TGCAGCGTCCTGAACAGGGGGCCCGGGAGAGCCGGGGAGCTGTTTTTT
d_call: -; j_call: TRBJ1-2; v_call: TRBV6-1; clone_size: -; cdr3_aa: CAVSGEYGYTF; cdr3_nt: TGTGCCGTCTCCGGGGAATATGGCTACACCTTC
d_call: TRBD1; j_call: TRBJ2-2; v_call: TRBV5-1; clone_size: many; cdr3_aa: CASSLAGQGLNTGELFF; cdr3_nt: TGCGCCAGCAGCTTGGCGGGACAGGGGTTGAACACCGGGGAGCTGTTTTTT
d_call: -; j_call: TRBJ2-7; v_call: TRBV18; clone_size: many; cdr3_aa: CASSPGAAIYEQYF; cdr3_nt: TGTGCCAGCTCCCCCGGGGCTGCTATCTACGAGCAGTACTTC
d_call: TRBD2; j_call: TRBJ2-7; v_call: TRBV7-9; clone_size: many; cdr3_aa: CASSLEAGTISYEQYF; cdr3_nt: TGTGCCAGCAGCTTAGAGGCCGGGACTATCTCCTACGAGCAGTACTTC
d_call: -; j_call: TRBJ1-2; v_call: TRBV20-1; clone_size: many; cdr3_aa: CSAVDSPYGYTF; cdr3_nt: TGCAGTGCTGTTGACAGTCCCTATGGCTACACCTTC
d_call: TRBD2; j_call: TRBJ2-3; v_call: TRBV12-3/TRBV12-4; clone_size: many; cdr3_aa: CASSGTSGSSIDTQYF; cdr3_nt: TGTGCCAGCAGCGGAACTAGCGGGAGCTCCATAGATACGCAGTATTTT
d_call: TRBD2; j_call: TRBJ2-1; v_call: TRBV9; clone_size: -; cdr3_aa: CASSPRTSGSPYNEQFF; cdr3_nt: TGTGCCAGCAGCCCCCGGACTAGCGGGAGCCCCTACAATGAGCAGTTCTTC